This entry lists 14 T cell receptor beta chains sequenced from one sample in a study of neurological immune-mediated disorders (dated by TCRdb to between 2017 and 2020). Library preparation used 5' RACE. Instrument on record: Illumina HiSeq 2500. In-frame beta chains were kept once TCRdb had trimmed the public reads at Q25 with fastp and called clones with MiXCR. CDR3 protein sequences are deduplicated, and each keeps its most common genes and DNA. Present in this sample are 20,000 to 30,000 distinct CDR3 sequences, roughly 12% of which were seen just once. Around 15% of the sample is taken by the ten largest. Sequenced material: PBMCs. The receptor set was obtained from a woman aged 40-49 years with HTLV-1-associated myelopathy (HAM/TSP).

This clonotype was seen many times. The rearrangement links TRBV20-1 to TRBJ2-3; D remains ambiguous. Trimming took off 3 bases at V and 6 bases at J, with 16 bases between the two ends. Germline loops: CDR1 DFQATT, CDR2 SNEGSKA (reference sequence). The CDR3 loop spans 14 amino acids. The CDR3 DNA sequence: TGCAGTGCTAGGGACCCTGGAGTGTCCGATACGCAGTATTTT. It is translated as CSARDPGVSDTQYF.

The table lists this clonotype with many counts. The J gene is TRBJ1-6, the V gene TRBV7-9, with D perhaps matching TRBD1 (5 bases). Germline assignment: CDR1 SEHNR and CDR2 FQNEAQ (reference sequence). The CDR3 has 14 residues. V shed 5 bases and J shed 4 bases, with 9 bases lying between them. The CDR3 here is CASSRDGYNSPLHF. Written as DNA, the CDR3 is TGTGCCAGCAGCCGGGACGGATATAATTCACCCCTCCACTTT.

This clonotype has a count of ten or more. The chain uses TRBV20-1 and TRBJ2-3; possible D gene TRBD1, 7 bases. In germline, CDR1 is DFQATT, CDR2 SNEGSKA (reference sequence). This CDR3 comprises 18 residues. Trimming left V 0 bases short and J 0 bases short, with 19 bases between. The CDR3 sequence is CSARDIERRDSSTDTQYF. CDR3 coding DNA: TGCAGTGCTAGAGATATCGAAAGGAGGGACAGTAGCACAGATACGCAGTATTTT.

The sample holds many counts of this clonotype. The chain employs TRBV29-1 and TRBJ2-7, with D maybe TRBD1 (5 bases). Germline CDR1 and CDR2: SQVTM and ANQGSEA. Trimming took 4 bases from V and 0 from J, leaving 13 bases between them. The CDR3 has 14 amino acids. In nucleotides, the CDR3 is TGCAGCGTTGTTTTGACAGCAAGCTCCTACGAGCAGTACTTC. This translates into CSVVLTASSYEQYF.

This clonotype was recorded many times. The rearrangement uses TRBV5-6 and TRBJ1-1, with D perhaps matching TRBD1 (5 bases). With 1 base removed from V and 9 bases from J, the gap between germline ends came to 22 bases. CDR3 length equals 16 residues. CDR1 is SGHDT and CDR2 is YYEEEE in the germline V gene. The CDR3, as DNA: TGTGCCAGCAGCTTGTTGCCAGGGTCCCAAAGTTACAAAGCTTTCTTT. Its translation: CASSLLPGSQSYKAFF.

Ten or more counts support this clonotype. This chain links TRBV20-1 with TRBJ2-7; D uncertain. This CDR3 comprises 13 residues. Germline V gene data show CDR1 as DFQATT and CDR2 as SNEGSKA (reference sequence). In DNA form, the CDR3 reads TGCAGGCCCTGGGATTCTAGCTCCTACGAGCAGTACTTC. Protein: CRPWDSSSYEQYF.

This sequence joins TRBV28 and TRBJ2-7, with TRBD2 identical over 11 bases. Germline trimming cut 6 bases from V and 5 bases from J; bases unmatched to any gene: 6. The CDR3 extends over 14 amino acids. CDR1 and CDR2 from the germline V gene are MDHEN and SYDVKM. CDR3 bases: TGTGCCAGCAGACCCGGACTAGCGGGCAACGAGCAGTACGTC. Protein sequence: CASRPGLAGNEQYV.

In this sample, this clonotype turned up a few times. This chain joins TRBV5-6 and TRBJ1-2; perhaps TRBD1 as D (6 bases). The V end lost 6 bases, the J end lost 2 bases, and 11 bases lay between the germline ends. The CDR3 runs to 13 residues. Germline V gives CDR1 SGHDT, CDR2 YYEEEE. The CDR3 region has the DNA TGTGCCAGCAATGTCGGGACAAACTATGGCTACACCTTC. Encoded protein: CASNVGTNYGYTF.

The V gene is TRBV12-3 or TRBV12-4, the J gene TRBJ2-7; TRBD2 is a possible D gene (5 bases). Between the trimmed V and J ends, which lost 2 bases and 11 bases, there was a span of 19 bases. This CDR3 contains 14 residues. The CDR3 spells CASSLRGSNYQEYF. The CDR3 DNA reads TGTGCCAGCAGTTTACGGGGATCCAACTACCAGGAGTACTTC.

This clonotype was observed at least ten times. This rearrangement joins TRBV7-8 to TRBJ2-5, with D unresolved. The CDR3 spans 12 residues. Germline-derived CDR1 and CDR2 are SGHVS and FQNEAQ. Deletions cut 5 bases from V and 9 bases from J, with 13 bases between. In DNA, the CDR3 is TGTGCCAGCAGCCGTGAGGCGTCGCCCCAGTACTTC. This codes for CASSREASPQYF. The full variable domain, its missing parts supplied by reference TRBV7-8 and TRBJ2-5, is GAGVSQSPRYKVAKRGQDVALRCDPISGHVSLFWYQQALGQGPEFLTYFQNEAQLDKSGLPSDRFFAERPEGSVSTLKIQRTQQEDSAVYLCASSREASPQYFGPGTRLLVL.

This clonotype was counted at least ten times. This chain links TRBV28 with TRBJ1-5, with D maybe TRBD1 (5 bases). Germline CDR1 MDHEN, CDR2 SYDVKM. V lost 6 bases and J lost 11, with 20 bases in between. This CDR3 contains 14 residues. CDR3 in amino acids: CASSRQLGFRAQHF. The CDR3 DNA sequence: TGTGCCAGCAGCCGACAGTTGGGGTTTAGGGCCCAGCATTTT.

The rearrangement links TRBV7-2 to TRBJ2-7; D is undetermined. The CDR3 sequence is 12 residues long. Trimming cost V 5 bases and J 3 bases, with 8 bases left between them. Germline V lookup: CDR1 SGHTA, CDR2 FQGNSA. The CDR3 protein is CASSRDIYEQYF. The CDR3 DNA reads TGTGCCAGCAGCCGTGACATCTACGAGCAGTACTTC.

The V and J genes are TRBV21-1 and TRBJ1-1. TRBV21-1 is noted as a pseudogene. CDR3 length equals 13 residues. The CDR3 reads CASSRNPNTEAFF. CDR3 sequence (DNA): TGTGCCAGCAGCAGGAATCCGAACACTGAAGCTTTCTTT.

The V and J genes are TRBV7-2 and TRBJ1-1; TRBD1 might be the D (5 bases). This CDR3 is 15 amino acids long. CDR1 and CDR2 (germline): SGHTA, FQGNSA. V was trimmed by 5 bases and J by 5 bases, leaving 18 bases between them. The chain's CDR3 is CASSIPTVVGTEAFF. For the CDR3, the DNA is TGTGCCAGCAGCATACCGACAGTAGTAGGGACTGAAGCTTTCTTT. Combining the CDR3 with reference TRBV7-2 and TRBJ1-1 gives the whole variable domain GAGVSQSPSNKVTEKGKDVELRCDPISGHTALYWYRQSLGQGLEFLIYFQGNSAPDKSGLPSDRFSAERTGGSVSTLTIQRTQQEDSAVYLCASSIPTVVGTEAFFGQGTRLTVV.